The clone carrying this T cell receptor beta chain was observed a handful of times. A unique molecular identifier was attached to every TCR cDNA molecule. TCRdb recomputed calls from the 5' RACE reads with MiXCR, one row per CDR3 protein. The data contain roughly 72,000 distinct CDR3 sequences, about 9.5% of them singletons. Time point defined: blood at routine non-recurrence follow-up after resection. The study sequenced unsorted whole RNA from tumor, nontumor lung or frozen PBMC. This entry belongs to a study of spatial heterogeneity in lung cancer. Background on the study: The count of detected beta-chain sequences consistently exceeded that of alpha-chain sequences. For the average unique TCR and UMI combination, more than eight occurrences appeared in raw reads.

The CDR3 contains 13 residues. J was trimmed by 3 bases and V by 7 bases; bases with no gene match: 2. Germline-derived CDR1 and CDR2 are KGHDR and SFDVKD. This sequence originates from a female donor with early-stage non-small cell lung cancer. Sequences were derived from PBMCs, sampled at follow-up. This chain links TRBV24-1 with TRBJ2-1; 7 nucleotides line up with TRBD2. The DNA for the CDR3 is TGTGCCACCAGGGCGGGAGACTACAATGAGCAGTTCTTC. Translated: CATRAGDYNEQFF.